This TCR beta chain derives from a study of a mutant IDH1 vaccine in newly diagnosed glioma. Described time point: week 11, during vaccination. One vaccine dose held 300 ug of mutant IDH1 20-mer peptide and came with topical imiquimod. New WHO grade 3 or 4 astrocytomas that were IDH1-mutant and ATRX-lost had been found in donors. In regard to this clone: What it binds is not known.

Clones were sequenced by immunoSEQ multiplex PCR, and TCRdb holds only the in-frame ones, with some missing. The sample holds under 150,000 clones; 90% are singletons and the top ten take around 0.61%. The germline V gene encodes CDR1 MDHEN and CDR2 SYDVKM. Deletions cut 2 bases from V and 4 bases from J, with 17 bases between. The CDR3 is 17 residues long. The receptor was isolated from a woman aged 45 to 65 with glioma. The sequencing here drew on PBMCs, taken from a glioma patient whose treatment included an IDH1 peptide vaccine. The genes are TRBV28 and TRBJ2-2, with no clear D. The CDR3 sequence: CASSLTLTLVGTGELFF. The CDR3 DNA reads as TGTGCCAGCAGTTTAACTCTGACTTTGGTCGGCACCGGGGAGCTGTTTTTT.